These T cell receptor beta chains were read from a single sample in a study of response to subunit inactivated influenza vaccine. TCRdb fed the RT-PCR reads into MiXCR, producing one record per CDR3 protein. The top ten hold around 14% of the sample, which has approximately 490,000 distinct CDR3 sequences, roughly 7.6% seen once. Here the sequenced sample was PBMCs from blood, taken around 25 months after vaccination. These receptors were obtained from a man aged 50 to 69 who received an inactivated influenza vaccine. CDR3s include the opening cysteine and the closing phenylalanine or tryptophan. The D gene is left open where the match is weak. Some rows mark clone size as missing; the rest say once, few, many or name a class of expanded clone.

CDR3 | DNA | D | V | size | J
CSARDPLSGSLIDEQFF | TGCAGTGCTAGAGATCCACTTAGCGGGAGCCTGATCGATGAGCAGTTCTTC | TRBD2 | TRBV20-1 | - | TRBJ2-1
CASGSRQETQYF | TGTGCCAGCGGCTCCCGCCAAGAGACCCAGTACTTC | - | TRBV7-9 | few | TRBJ2-5
CASSGGTGYNEQFF | TGCGCCAGCAGCGGTGGGACAGGCTACAATGAGCAGTTCTTC | TRBD1 | TRBV5-1 | medium-sized | TRBJ2-1
CASSPRTGGREKLFF | TGTGCCAGCTCACCAAGGACAGGGGGGCGTGAAAAACTGTTTTTT | TRBD1 | TRBV18 | few | TRBJ1-4
CASSYGGGTGKYEQYF | TGTGCCAGCAGTTACGGGGGAGGGACAGGGAAGTACGAGCAGTACTTC | TRBD1 | TRBV6-5 | few | TRBJ2-7
CSADLRNTGELFF | TGCAGTGCCGATCTCCGAAACACCGGGGAGCTGTTTTTT | - | TRBV29-1 | few | TRBJ2-2
CASSQSHRNTGELFF | TGTGCCAGCAGCCAATCCCACAGGAACACCGGGGAGCTGTTTTTT | - | TRBV3-1 | - | TRBJ2-2
CASSPLAGAANTGELFF | TGCGCCAGCAGCCCCTTAGCCGGGGCGGCGAACACCGGGGAGCTGTTTTTT | - | TRBV5-1 | - | TRBJ2-2
CASRPGQGTDTQYF | TGCGCCAGCAGACCTGGACAGGGGACAGATACGCAGTATTTT | TRBD1 | TRBV5-1 | many | TRBJ2-3
CASSFRTGGISNQPQHF | TGTGCCAGCAGTTTCCGGACAGGGGGCATTAGCAATCAGCCCCAGCATTTT | TRBD1 | TRBV12-3/TRBV12-4 | few | TRBJ1-5
CASCRRQYSYEQYF | TGTGCCAGCTGTAGGAGACAGTATTCCTACGAGCAGTACTTC | - | TRBV6-2/TRBV6-3 | many | TRBJ2-7
CASSNDRVLTKNIQYF | TGTGCCAGCAGTAACGACAGGGTGTTAACCAAAAACATTCAGTACTTC | TRBD1 | TRBV7-8 | - | TRBJ2-4
CASSFSGGILREQYF | TGTGCCAGCAGTTTTAGCGGGGGTATCCTACGCGAGCAGTACTTC | TRBD2 | TRBV6-5 | - | TRBJ2-7
CASSLLHGSSGNTIYF | TGTGCCAGCAGTTTACTTCACGGCTCCTCTGGAAACACCATATATTTT | - | TRBV12-3/TRBV12-4 | - | TRBJ1-3
CASSPNSHEQFF | TGTGCCAGCAGTCCAAACTCCCATGAGCAGTTCTTC | - | TRBV12-3/TRBV12-4 | - | TRBJ2-1
CASSLAFQEGTGELFF | TGTGCCAGCAGTTTAGCTTTTCAGGAGGGAACCGGGGAGCTGTTTTTT | - | TRBV12-3/TRBV12-4 | few | TRBJ2-2
CSARVQGARETQYF | TGCAGTGCTAGAGTACAGGGGGCCAGGGAGACCCAGTACTTC | TRBD1 | TRBV20-1 | many | TRBJ2-5
CASRRLAGETQYF | TGTGCCAGCAGGAGACTAGCGGGGGAGACCCAGTACTTC | TRBD2 | TRBV27 | few | TRBJ2-5
CSAGTSGSYTQYF | TGCAGTGCTGGTACAAGCGGGAGCTATACGCAGTATTTT | TRBD2 | TRBV20-1 | few | TRBJ2-3
CASSPDSTQQPQHF | TGCGCCAGCAGCCCGGACAGCACCCAACAGCCCCAGCATTTT | - | TRBV4-1 | few | TRBJ1-5
CASSALDRASSYEQYF | TGCGCCAGCAGCGCCTTGGACAGGGCGAGCTCCTACGAGCAGTACTTC | TRBD1 | TRBV5-1 | few | TRBJ2-7
CSAAPTAGLYEQYF | TGCAGTGCCGCCCCGACAGCCGGGCTCTACGAGCAGTACTTC | - | TRBV20-1 | few | TRBJ2-7
CASSQTVYEQYF | TGTGCCAGCAGTCAGACAGTCTACGAGCAGTACTTC | - | TRBV12-3/TRBV12-4 | few | TRBJ2-7
CASSYSVVLRELFF | TGTGCCAGCAGTTACTCCGTAGTCCTCCGGGAGCTGTTTTTT | - | TRBV6-2/TRBV6-3 | - | TRBJ2-2
CSAEGLAGDRYEQYF | TGCAGTGCTGAAGGACTAGCGGGGGATAGGTACGAGCAGTACTTC | TRBD2 | TRBV20-1 | many | TRBJ2-7
CATSDSGGSNQPQHF | TGTGCCACCAGTGATTCGGGGGGAAGCAATCAGCCCCAGCATTTT | - | TRBV24-1 | - | TRBJ1-5